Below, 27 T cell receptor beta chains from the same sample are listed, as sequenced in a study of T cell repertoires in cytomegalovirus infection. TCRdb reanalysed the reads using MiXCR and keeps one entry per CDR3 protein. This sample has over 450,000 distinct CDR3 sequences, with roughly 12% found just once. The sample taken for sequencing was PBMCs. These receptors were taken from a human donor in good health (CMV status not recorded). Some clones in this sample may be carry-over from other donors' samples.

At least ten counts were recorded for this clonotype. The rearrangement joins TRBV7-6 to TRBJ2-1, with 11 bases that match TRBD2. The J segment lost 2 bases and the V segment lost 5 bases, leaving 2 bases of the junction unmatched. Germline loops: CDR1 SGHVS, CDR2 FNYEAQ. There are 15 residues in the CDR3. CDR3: CASSGSGRAYNEQFF. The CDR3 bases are TGTGCCAGCAGCGGTAGCGGGAGGGCCTACAATGAGCAGTTCTTC.

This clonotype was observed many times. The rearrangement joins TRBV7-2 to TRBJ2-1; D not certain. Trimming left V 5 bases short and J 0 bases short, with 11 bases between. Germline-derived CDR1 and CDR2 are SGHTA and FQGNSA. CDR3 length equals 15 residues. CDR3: CASSVGLSSYNEQFF. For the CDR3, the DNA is TGTGCCAGCAGCGTGGGTCTGAGCTCCTACAATGAGCAGTTCTTC.

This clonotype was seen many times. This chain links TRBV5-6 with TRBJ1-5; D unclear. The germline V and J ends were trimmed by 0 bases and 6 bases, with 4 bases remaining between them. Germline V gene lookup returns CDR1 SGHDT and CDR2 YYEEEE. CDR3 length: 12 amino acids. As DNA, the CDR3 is TGTGCCAGCAGCTTGGGGGCTCAGCCCCAGCATTTT. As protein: CASSLGAQPQHF.

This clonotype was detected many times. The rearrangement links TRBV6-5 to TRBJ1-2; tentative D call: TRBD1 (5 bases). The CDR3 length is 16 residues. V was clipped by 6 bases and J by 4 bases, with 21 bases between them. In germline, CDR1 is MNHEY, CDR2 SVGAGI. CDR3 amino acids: CASSPAGGPTLYGYTF. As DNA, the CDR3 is TGTGCCAGCAGCCCGGCCGGGGGTCCGACTCTCTATGGCTACACCTTC.

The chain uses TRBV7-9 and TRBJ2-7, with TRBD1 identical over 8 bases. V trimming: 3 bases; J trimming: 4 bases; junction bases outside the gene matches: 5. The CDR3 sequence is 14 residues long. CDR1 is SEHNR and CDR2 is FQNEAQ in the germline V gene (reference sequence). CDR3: CASSLDRERYEQYF. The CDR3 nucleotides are TGTGCCAGCAGCTTGGACAGGGAGAGGTACGAGCAGTACTTC.

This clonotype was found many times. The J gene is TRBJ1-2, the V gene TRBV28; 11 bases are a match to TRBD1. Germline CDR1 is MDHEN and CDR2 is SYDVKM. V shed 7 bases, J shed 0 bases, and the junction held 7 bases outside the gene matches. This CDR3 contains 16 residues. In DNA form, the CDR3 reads TGTGCCAGCAAAGGGACAGGGGGGTTTGCTAACTATGGCTACACCTTC. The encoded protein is CASKGTGGFANYGYTF.

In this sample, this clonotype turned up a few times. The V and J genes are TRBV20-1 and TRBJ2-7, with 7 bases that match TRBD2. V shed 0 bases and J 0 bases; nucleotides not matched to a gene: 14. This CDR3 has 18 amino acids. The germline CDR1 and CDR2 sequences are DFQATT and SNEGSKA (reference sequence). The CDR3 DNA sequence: TGCAGTGCTAGAGATCTAAGGGACGGGGGGACCAGCTCCTACGAGCAGTACTTC. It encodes CSARDLRDGGTSSYEQYF.

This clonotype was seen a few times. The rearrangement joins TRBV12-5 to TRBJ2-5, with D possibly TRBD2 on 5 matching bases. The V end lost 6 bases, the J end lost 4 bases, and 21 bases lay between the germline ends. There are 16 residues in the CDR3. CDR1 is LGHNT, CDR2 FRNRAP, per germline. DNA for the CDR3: TGTGCTAGTGGCCGACCCTTCTATGAGGGCCGAGAGACCCAGTACTTC. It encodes CASGRPFYEGRETQYF.

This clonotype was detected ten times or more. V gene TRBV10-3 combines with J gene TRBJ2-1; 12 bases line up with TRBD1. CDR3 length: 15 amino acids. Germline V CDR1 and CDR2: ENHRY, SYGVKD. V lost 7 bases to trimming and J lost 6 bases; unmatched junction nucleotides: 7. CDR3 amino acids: CAITRGTGGPNEQFF. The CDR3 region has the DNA TGTGCCATCACCAGGGGGACAGGGGGCCCCAATGAGCAGTTCTTC.

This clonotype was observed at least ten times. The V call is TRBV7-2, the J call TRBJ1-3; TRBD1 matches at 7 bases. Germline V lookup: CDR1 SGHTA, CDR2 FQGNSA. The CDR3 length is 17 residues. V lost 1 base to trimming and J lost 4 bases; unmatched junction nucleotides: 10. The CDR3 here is CASSLDFLATGGNTIYF. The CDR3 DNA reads TGTGCCAGCAGCTTAGACTTCCTGGCGACAGGGGGAAACACCATATATTTT.

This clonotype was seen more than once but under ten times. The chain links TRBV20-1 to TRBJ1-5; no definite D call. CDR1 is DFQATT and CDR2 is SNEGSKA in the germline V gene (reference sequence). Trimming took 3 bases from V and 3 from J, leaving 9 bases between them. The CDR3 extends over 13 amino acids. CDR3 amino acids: CSASASFNQPQHF. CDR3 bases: TGCAGTGCTAGTGCGAGCTTCAATCAGCCCCAGCATTTT.

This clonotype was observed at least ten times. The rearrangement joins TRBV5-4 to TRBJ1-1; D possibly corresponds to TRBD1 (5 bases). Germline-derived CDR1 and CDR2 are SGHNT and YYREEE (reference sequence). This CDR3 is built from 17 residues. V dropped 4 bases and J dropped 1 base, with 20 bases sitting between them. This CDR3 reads CASSPGLRGTGNTEAFF. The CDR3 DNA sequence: TGTGCCAGCAGCCCCGGTCTGAGGGGAACAGGGAACACTGAAGCTTTCTTT.

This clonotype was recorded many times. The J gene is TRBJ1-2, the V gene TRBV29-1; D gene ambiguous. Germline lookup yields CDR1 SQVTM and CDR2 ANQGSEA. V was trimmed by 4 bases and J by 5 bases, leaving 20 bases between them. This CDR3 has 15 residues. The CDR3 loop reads CSVAEGELPSYGYTF. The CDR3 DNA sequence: TGCAGCGTTGCAGAGGGCGAGTTGCCTTCTTATGGCTACACCTTC.

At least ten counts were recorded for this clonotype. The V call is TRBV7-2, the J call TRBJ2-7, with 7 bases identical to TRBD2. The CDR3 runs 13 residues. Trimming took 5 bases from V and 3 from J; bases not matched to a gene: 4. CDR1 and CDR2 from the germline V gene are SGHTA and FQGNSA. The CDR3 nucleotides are TGTGCCAGCAGCCCTTCGGGGGGCTACGAGCAGTACTTC. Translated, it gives CASSPSGGYEQYF.

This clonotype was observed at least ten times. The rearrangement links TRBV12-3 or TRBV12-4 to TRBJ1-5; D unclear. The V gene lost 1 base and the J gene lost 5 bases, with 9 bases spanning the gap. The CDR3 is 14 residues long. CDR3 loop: CASSLGGRDQPQHF. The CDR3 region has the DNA TGTGCCAGCAGTTTAGGCGGGAGAGATCAGCCCCAGCATTTT.

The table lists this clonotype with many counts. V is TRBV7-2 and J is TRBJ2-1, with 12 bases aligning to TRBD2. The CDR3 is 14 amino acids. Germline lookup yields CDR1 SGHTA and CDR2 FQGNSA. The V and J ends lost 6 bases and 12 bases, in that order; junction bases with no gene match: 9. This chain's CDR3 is CASRTRTSGILQFF. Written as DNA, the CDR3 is TGTGCCAGCAGAACGCGGACTAGCGGGATCTTGCAGTTCTTC.

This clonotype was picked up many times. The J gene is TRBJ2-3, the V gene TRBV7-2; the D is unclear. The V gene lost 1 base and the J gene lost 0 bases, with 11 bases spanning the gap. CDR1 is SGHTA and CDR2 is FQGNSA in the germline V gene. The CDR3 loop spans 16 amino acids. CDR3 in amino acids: CASSLVWARSTDTQYF. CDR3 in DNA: TGTGCCAGCAGCTTAGTCTGGGCCCGTAGCACAGATACGCAGTATTTT.

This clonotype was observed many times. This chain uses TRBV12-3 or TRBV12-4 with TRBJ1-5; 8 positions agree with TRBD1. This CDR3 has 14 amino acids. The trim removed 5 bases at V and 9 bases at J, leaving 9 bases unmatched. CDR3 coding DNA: TGTGCCAGCAGTGCTCCGGGACAGGAACGGCCCCAGCATTTT. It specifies CASSAPGQERPQHF.

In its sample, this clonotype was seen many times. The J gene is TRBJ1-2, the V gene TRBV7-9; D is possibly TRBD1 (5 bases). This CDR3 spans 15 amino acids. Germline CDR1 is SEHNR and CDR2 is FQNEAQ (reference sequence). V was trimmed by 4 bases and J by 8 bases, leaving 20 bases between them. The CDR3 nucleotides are TGTGCCAGCAGCTCCGCCGGGACGTCCGGACGGGGCTACACCTTC. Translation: CASSSAGTSGRGYTF. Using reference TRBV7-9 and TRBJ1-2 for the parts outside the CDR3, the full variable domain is DTGVSQNPRHKITKRGQNVTFRCDPISEHNRLYWYRQTLGQGPEFLTYFQNEAQLEKSRLLSDRFSAERPKGSFSTLEIQRTEQGDSAMYLCASSSAGTSGRGYTFGSGTRLTVV.

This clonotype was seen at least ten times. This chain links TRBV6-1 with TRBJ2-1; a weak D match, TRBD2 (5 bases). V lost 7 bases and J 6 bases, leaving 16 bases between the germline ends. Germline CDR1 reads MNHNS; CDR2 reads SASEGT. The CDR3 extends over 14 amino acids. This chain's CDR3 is CASIRGFVSNEQFF. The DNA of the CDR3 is TGTGCCAGCATTCGAGGGTTCGTGAGCAATGAGCAGTTCTTC.

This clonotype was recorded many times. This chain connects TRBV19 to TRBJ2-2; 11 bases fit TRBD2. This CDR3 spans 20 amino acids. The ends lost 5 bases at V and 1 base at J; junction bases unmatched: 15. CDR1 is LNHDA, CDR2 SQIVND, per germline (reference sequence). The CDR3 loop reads CASSPGSTGGTSGNTGELFF. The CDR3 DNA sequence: TGTGCCAGTAGTCCAGGGTCCACAGGGGGGACTAGCGGGAACACCGGGGAGCTGTTTTTT.

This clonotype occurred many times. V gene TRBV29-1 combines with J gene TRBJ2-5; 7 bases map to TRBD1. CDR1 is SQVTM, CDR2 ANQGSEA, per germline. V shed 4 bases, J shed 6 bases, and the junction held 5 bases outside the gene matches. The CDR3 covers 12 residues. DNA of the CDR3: TGCAGCGTTGGGGGACAGTTAAAGACCCAGTACTTC. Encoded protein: CSVGGQLKTQYF. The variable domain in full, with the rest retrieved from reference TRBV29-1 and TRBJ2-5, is SAVISQKPSRDICQRGTSLTIQCQVDSQVTMMFWYRQQPGQSLTLIATANQGSEATYESGFVIDKFPISRPNLTFSTLTVSNMSPEDSSIYLCSVGGQLKTQYFGPGTRLLVL.

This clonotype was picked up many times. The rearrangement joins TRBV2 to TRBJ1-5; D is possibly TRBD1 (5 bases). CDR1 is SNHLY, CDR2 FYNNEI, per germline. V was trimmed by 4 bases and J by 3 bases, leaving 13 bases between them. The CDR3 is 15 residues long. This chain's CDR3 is CASSGGGALNQPQHF. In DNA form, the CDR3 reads TGTGCCAGCAGTGGGGGGGGAGCTCTCAATCAGCCCCAGCATTTT.

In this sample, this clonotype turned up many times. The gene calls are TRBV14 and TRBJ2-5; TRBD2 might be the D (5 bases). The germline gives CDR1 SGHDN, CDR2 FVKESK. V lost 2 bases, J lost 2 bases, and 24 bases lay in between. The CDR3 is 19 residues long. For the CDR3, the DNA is TGTGCCAGCAGCCAATTCGTATCTAGGTCGGGGATTCTACAAGAGACCCAGTACTTC. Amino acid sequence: CASSQFVSRSGILQETQYF.

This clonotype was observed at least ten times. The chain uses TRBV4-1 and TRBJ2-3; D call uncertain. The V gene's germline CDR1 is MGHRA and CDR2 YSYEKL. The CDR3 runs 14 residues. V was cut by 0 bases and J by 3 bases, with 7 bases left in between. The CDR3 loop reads CASSQDTQTDTQYF. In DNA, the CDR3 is TGCGCCAGCAGCCAAGACACCCAAACAGATACGCAGTATTTT.

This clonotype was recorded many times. The CDR3 coding sequence is TGCAGTGCTAGCTTTGCGGGTCTGACGGGGGAAGAGACCCAGTACTTC. This codes for CSASFAGLTGEETQYF. The rearrangement joins TRBV20-1 to TRBJ2-5; weak D call: TRBD2 (6 bases). V lost 3 bases and J lost 3, with 20 bases in between. Germline V CDR1 and CDR2: DFQATT, SNEGSKA (reference sequence). The CDR3 sequence is 16 residues long.

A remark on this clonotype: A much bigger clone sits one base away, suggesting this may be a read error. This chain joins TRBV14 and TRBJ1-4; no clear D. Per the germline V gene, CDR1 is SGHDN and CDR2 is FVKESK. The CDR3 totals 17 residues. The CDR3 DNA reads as TGTGCCGGCAGCCAAGAAAACGCGTCCCCCATGGATGAAAAACTGTTTTTT. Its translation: CAGSQENASPMDEKLFF. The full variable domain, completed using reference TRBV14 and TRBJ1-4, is EAGVTQFPSHSVIEKGQTVTLRCDPISGHDNLYWYRRVMGKEIKFLLHFVKESKQDESGMPNNRFLAERTGGTYSTLKVQPAELEDSGVYFCAGSQENASPMDEKLFFGSGTQLSVL.